These T cell receptor beta chains were read from a single sample in a study of blood T cell repertoires in COVID-19. Produced via immunoSEQ multiplex PCR; TCRdb's table is partial and in-frame only. The sample has some 82,000 clones, about 86% seen once. The sequenced sample was peripheral blood. These receptors came from a man older than 75 with active or convalescent COVID-19. CDR3s include the opening cysteine and the closing phenylalanine or tryptophan. The D gene is left open where the match is weak. Size tells how often a clone was seen (once, few, many) or the class of an expanded clone, and some rows leave it out.

v_call,d_call,clone_size,j_call,cdr3_nt,cdr3_aa
TRBV5-1,NA,NA,TRBJ2-3,TGCGCCAGCAGCTTGGCGGGGACTCCAATTCCAGATACGCAGTATTTT,CASSLAGTPIPDTQYF
TRBV18,NA,NA,TRBJ1-2,TGTGCCAGCTCGCCCCAGACAGACGGCTACACCTTC,CASSPQTDGYTF
TRBV25-1,NA,NA,TRBJ2-3,TGTGCCAGCAGTGGGAATCCCGGGGGCACAGATACGCAGTATTTT,CASSGNPGGTDTQYF
TRBV5-1,TRBD1,NA,TRBJ1-3,TGCGCCAGCAGCCTCCGGGGGACAGGGGGAAACTCTGGAAACACCATATATTTT,CASSLRGTGGNSGNTIYF
TRBV15,TRBD1,NA,TRBJ1-5,TGTGCCACCAGCAGACAAAACTCCCGGGACAGGGGTTATTCCAATCAGCCCCAGCATTTT,CATSRQNSRDRGYSNQPQHF
TRBV21-1,NA,NA,TRBJ2-1,TGTGCCAGCAGCAAAGGGAGGCCAGGGGGACGAGACTCCTACAATGAGCAGTTCTTC,CASSKGRPGGRDSYNEQFF
TRBV6-6,TRBD2,few,TRBJ2-5,TGTGCCAGCAGTTATGGGACTAGCGGGAGGGAGACCCAGTACTTC,CASSYGTSGRETQYF
TRBV12-2,NA,NA,TRBJ2-2,TGTGCAAGTCGCGGAGTAGCGGGGGTATGTAACACCGGGGAGCTGTTTTTT,CASRGVAGVCNTGELFF
TRBV19,NA,few,TRBJ2-6,TGTGCCAGTAGTATAGCCAGGGATCTGGGGGCCAACGTCCTGACTTTC,CASSIARDLGANVLTF
TRBV11-2,NA,few,TRBJ2-1,TGTGCCAGCAGCTTAGATAGCAATGAGCAGTTCTTC,CASSLDSNEQFF
TRBV7-2,NA,NA,TRBJ2-1,TGTGCCAGCAGCCGACTGGAGGCGAGGTTCTTC,CASSRLEARFF
TRBV28,NA,NA,TRBJ1-5,TGTGCCAGCAGTTTATTAGGGGGAGGGGATCAGCCCCAGCATTTT,CASSLLGGGDQPQHF
TRBV11-2,NA,NA,TRBJ1-1,TGTGCCAGCAGCATACCGGGACATCTTAGGACTGAAGCTTTCTTT,CASSIPGHLRTEAFF
TRBV7-2,TRBD1,few,TRBJ2-7,TGTGCCAGCAGCTCGCGGACAGGCTACGAGCAGTACTTC,CASSSRTGYEQYF
TRBV7-2,NA,NA,TRBJ2-2,TGTGCCAGCAGCTTATTACTGGCGAACACCGGGGAGCTGTTTTTT,CASSLLLANTGELFF
TRBV6-1,NA,NA,TRBJ1-5,TGTGCCAGCAGTGAAGCGCTCCCACAGGTTAGCAATCAGCCCCAGCATTTT,CASSEALPQVSNQPQHF
TRBV6-8,TRBD1,few,TRBJ2-2,TGTGCCAGCAGTTCAACCGGGACAGGGGATCCCGGGGAGCTGTTTTTT,CASSSTGTGDPGELFF
TRBV9,NA,NA,TRBJ1-3,TGTGCCAGCAGCCCTTCGCGAGGGCTCTCTGGAAACACCATATATTTT,CASSPSRGLSGNTIYF
TRBV7-6,TRBD1,NA,TRBJ2-1,TGTGCCAGCAGCCCCCGACAGGGGAGTTACAATGAGCAGTTCTTC,CASSPRQGSYNEQFF
TRBV28,NA,NA,TRBJ2-2,TGTGCCAGCAAAACTAGAGGAACCGGGGAGCTGTTTTTT,CASKTRGTGELFF
TRBV4-1,TRBD2,NA,TRBJ2-1,TGCGCCAGCAGCCAAGGGGCAGCGGGAGTTTACAATGAGCAGTTCTTC,CASSQGAAGVYNEQFF
TRBV12-3/TRBV12-4,NA,NA,TRBJ2-5,TGTGCCAGCAGTTTAGGACTTTCTGGGACCCAGTACTTC,CASSLGLSGTQYF
TRBV11-1,TRBD2,few,TRBJ2-7,TGTGCCAGCAGGAAATCCGGGACTAGCCTCGAGCAGTACTTC,CASRKSGTSLEQYF
TRBV19,NA,NA,TRBJ2-2,TGTGCCAGTAAACAGGGTTGGGACACCGGGGAGCTGTTTTTT,CASKQGWDTGELFF
TRBV10-2,NA,NA,TRBJ1-4,TGCGCCAGCAGCGGGGCGGGGGGCTACGGAACTAATGAAAAACTGTTTTTT,CASSGAGGYGTNEKLFF
TRBV18,TRBD2,NA,TRBJ2-6,TGTGCCAGCTCAGCCGGCGGGGGGACTAGCGGGACTGGGGCCAACGTCCTGACTTTC,CASSAGGGTSGTGANVLTF
TRBV11-2,NA,NA,TRBJ1-4,TGTGCCAGCAGCTCCATCAGGGGAATCGGAAAACTGTTTTTT,CASSSIRGIGKLFF
TRBV6-2/TRBV6-3,NA,NA,TRBJ1-1,TGTGCCAGCAGTTACACAGGGAACACTGAAGCTTTCTTT,CASSYTGNTEAFF
TRBV7-9,NA,NA,TRBJ1-3,TGTGCCAGCAGCCCGAGGTTAGGCTCTGGAAACACCATATATTTT,CASSPRLGSGNTIYF
TRBV11-1,TRBD2,NA,TRBJ2-1,TGTGCCAGCAGCTTAGAGTTGTCTAGCGGGGGCCTCCGCATCTTC,CASSLELSSGGLRIF
TRBV5-5,TRBD2,NA,TRBJ2-1,TGTGCCAGCAGCTTCGCTAGCGGGGGGAACAATGAGCAGTTCTTC,CASSFASGGNNEQFF
TRBV18,TRBD1,once,TRBJ1-1,TGTGCCAGCTCACCACGACAGGGGGCCGACACTGAAGCTTTCTTT,CASSPRQGADTEAFF
TRBV5-1,NA,NA,TRBJ2-3,TGCGCCAGCAATGAGCCTAGCACAGATACGCAGTATTTT,CASNEPSTDTQYF
TRBV19,TRBD2,NA,TRBJ2-3,TGTGCCAGTAGTATGGGTCTAGCGGGGGGAGCAGATACGCAGTATTTT,CASSMGLAGGADTQYF
TRBV3-1/TRBV3-2,TRBD1,NA,TRBJ2-7,TGTGCCAGCAGCCAAGGGGTAGGGACAGGCTACGAGCAGTACTTC,CASSQGVGTGYEQYF
TRBV5-4,TRBD2,NA,TRBJ2-3,TGTGCCAGCAGCTTGGCACTAGCGGGAGGTACAGATACGCAGTATTTT,CASSLALAGGTDTQYF
TRBV10-3,NA,NA,TRBJ1-2,TGTGCCATCAGTGAGCAGGCAGGGTATGGCTACACCTTC,CAISEQAGYGYTF